This T cell receptor beta chain came from a study of monozygotic twins with inflammatory bowel disease. Reanalyzing the 5' RACE reads, TCRdb keeps one entry per CDR3 protein, without DNA. The specimen's table records some 99,000 distinct CDR3 sequences. The CDR3 runs to 16 residues. Germline-derived CDR1 and CDR2 are WSHSY and SAAADI. The source is a human donor with ulcerative colitis or Crohn's disease, or a healthy co-twin of an affected twin (not recorded which). The chain carries TRBV10-2 and TRBJ2-1; TCRdb's D call of TRBD1 is untestable without DNA. Sequences were obtained from blood. The CDR3 sequence is CASSESRGGPRNEQFF.